This T cell receptor beta chain was obtained from a study of T cell responses to AZD1222 COVID-19 vaccine. Study-wide results and limits: Clonal diversity was possibly underestimated; the donors were predominantly white British and more often female. Distributed over spike, vaccine-associated CD4 TCRs predominated at 160-218 and 743-854. Variant regions that are unmutated are reportedly the target of nearly half of spike-specific TCRs. Repertoire sampling happened only post peak T cell response.

Losses at the gene ends were 7 bases for V and 6 bases for J; bases not matched to a gene: 3. The CDR3 has 13 amino acids. Germline loops: CDR1 MNHEY, CDR2 SVGAGI. As concerns this clone: The antigen remains unidentified.

Profiled with immunoSEQ multiplex PCR; TCRdb holds only in-frame clones, not every one. The profile shows 180,000 or so clones, about nine tenths of them singletons. The chain links TRBV6-5 to TRBJ1-5, with 10 bases that match TRBD1. This clonotype originated in an adult who received the AZD1222 COVID-19 vaccine. Specimen: peripheral blood, collected 28 days after the second AZD1222 dose. In DNA, the CDR3 is TGTGCCAGCATCGACAGGGGGCTTCAGCCCCAGCATTTT. Translated, it gives CASIDRGLQPQHF.